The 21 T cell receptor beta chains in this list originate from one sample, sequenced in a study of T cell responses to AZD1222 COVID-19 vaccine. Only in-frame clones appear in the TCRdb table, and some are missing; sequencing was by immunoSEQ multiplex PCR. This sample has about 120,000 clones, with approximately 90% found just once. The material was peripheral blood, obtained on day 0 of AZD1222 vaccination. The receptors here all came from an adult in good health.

CDR3 DNA: TGCGCCAGCAGCTTGGGACAGATCCAAGAGACCCAGTACTTC. This translates into CASSLGQIQETQYF. The chain uses TRBV5-1 and TRBJ2-5; weak D call: TRBD1 (5 bases). Germline CDR1 SGHRS, CDR2 YFSETQ. The CDR3 spans 14 residues. Trimming removed 0 bases from V and 1 base from J, with 7 bases in between.

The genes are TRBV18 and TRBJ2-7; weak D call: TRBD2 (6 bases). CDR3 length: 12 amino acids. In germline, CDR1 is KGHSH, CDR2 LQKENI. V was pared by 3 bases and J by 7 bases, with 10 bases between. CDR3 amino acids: CASSPGGDEQYF. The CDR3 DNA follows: TGTGCCAGCTCACCGGGCGGGGATGAGCAGTACTTC.

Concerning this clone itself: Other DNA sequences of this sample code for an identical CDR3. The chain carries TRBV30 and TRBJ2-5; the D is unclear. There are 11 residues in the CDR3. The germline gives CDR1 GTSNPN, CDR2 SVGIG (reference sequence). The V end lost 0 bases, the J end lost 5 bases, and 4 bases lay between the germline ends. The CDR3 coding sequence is TGTGCCTGGAGTGTGTTGGAGACCCAGTACTTC. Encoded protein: CAWSVLETQYF. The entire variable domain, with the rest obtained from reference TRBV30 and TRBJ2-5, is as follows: SQTIHQWPATLVQPVGSPLSLECTVEGTSNPNLYWYRQAAGRGLQLLFYSVGIGQISSEVPQNLSASRPQDRQFILSSKKLLLSDSGFYLCAWSVLETQYFGPGTRLLVL.

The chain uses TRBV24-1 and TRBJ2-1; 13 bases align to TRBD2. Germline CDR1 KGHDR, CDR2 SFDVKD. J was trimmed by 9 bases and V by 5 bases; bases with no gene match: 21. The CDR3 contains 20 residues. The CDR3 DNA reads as TGTGCCACCAGTGGAAGACGGACTAGCGGGAGCGGGGCCAGAGCAGCTGAGCAGTTCTTC. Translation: CATSGRRTSGSGARAAEQFF.

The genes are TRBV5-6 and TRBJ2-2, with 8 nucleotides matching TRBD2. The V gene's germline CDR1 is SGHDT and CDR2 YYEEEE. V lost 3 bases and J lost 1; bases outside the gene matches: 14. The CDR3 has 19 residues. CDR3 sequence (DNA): TGTGCCAGCAGCTCGGGGGTCCTTAGCGGGACAAGGAACACCGGGGAGCTGTTTTTT. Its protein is CASSSGVLSGTRNTGELFF.

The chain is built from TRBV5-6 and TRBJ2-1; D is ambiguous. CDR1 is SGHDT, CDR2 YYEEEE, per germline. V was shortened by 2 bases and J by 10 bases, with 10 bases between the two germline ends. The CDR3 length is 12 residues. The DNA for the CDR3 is TGTGCCAGCAGCTTTCGGCGGTCAGAGCAGTTCTTC. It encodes CASSFRRSEQFF.

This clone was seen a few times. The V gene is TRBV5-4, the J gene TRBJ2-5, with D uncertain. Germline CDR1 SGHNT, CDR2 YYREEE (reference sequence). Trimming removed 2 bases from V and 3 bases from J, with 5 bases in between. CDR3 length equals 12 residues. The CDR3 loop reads CASSLPKETQYF. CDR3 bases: TGTGCCAGCAGCTTACCCAAAGAGACCCAGTACTTC.

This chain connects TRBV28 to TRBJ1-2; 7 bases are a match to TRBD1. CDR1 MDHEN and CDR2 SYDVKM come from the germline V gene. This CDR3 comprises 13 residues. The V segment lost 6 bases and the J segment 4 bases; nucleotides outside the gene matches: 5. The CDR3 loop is CASSRDSLYGYTF. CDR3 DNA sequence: TGTGCCAGCAGCCGGGACAGCCTCTATGGCTACACCTTC.

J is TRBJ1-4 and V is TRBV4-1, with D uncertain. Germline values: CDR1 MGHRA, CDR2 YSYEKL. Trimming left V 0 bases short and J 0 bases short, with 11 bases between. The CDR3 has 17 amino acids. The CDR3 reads CASSQDRSATTNEKLFF. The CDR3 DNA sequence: TGCGCCAGCAGCCAAGATCGGTCAGCAACAACTAATGAAAAACTGTTTTTT.

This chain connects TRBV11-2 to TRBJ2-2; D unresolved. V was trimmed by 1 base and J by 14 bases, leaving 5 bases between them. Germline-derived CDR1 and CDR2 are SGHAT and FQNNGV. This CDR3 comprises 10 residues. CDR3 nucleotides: TGTGCCAGCAGCTTAGGTTCCCTGTTTTTT. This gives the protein CASSLGSLFF. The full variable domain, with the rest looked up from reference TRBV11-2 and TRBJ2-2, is EAGVAQSPRYKIIEKRQSVAFWCNPISGHATLYWYQQILGQGPKLLIQFQNNGVVDDSQLPKDRFSAERLKGVDSTLKIQPAKLEDSAVYLCASSLGSLFFGEGSRLTVL.

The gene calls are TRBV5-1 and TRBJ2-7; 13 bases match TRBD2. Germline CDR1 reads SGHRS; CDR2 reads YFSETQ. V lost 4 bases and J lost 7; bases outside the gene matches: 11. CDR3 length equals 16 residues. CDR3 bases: TGCGCCAGCAGCGGGTCGTGGGGGACTAGCGGGACAGAGCAGTACTTC. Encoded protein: CASSGSWGTSGTEQYF.

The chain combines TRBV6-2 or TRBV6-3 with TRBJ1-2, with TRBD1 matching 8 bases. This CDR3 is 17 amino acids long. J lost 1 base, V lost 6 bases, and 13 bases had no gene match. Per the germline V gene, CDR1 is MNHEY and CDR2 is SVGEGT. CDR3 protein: CASSDHRTGGSNYGYTF. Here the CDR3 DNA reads TGTGCCAGCAGCGACCACAGAACAGGGGGGAGTAACTATGGCTACACCTTC.

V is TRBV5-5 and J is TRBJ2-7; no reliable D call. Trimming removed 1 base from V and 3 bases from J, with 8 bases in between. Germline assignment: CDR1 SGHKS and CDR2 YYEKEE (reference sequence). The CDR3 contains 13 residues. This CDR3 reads CASSLPIHYEQYF. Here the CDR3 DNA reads TGTGCCAGCAGCTTGCCCATCCACTACGAGCAGTACTTC. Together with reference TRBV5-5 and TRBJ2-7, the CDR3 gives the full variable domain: DAGVTQSPTHLIKTRGQQVTLRCSPISGHKSVSWYQQVLGQGPQFIFQYYEKEERGRGNFPDRFSARQFPNYSSELNVNALLLGDSALYLCASSLPIHYEQYFGPGTRLTVT.

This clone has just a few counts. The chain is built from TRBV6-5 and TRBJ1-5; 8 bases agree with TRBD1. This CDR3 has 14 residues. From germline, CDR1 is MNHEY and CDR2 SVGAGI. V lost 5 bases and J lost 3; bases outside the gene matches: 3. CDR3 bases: TGTGCCAGCAGTCGACAGGGGAACAATCAGCCCCAGCATTTT. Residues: CASSRQGNNQPQHF.

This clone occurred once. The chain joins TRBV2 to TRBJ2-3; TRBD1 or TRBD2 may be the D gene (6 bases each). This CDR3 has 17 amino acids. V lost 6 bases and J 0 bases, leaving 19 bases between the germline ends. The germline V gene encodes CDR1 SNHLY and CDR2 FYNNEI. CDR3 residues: CASRGGGAATSTDTQYF. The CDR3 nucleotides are TGTGCCAGCAGGGGGGGCGGGGCGGCTACTAGCACAGATACGCAGTATTTT.

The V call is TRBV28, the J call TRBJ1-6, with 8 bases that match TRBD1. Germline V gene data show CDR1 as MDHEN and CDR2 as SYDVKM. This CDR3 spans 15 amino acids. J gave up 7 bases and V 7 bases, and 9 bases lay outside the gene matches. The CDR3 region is CASTSQGADNSPLHF. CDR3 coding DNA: TGTGCCAGCACTAGTCAGGGGGCGGACAATTCACCCCTCCACTTT.

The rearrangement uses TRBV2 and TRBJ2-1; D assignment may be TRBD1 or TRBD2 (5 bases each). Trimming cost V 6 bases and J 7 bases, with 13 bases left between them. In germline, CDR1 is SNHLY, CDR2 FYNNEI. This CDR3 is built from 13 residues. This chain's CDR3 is CASSGALGNEQFF. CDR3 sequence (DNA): TGTGCCAGCAGCGGGGCACTAGGTAATGAGCAGTTCTTC.

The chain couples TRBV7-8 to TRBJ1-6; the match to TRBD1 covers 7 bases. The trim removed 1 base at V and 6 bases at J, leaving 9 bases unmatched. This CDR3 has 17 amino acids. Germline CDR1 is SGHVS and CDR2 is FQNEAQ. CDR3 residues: CASSLVAMTGSNSPLHF. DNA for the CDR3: TGTGCCAGCAGCTTAGTAGCAATGACAGGGAGTAATTCACCCCTCCACTTT.

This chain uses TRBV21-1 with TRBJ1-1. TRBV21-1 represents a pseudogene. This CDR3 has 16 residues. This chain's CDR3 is CASSKDRVPGGTEAFF. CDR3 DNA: TGTGCCAGCAGCAAAGATCGGGTACCCGGGGGTACTGAAGCTTTCTTT.

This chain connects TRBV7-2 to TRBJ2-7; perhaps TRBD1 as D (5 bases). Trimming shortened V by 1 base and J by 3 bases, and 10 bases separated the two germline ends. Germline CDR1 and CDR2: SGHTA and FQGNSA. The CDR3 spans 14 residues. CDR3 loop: CASSLGGQIYEQYF. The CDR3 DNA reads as TGTGCCAGCAGCTTAGGAGGACAAATCTACGAGCAGTACTTC.

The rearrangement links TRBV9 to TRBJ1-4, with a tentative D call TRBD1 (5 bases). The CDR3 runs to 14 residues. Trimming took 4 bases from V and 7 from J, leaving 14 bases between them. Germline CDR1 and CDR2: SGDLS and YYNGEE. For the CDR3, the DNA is TGTGCCAGCAGCCCCCGGGACCGCGGTGAAAAACTGTTTTTT. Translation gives CASSPRDRGEKLFF.